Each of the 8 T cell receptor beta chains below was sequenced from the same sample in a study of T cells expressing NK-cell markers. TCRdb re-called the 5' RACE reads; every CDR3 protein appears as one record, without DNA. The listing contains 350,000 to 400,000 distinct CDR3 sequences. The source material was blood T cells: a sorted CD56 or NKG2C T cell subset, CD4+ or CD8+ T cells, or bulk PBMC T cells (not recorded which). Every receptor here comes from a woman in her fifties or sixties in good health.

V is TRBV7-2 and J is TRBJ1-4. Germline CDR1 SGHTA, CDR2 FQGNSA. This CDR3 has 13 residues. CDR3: CASSFMSGEKLFF.

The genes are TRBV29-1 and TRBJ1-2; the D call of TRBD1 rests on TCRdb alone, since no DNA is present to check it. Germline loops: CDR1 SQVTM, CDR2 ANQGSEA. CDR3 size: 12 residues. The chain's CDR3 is CSVTRQNYGYTF.

The CDR3 is CSASSGRDTEAFF. This chain links TRBV20-1 with TRBJ1-1. Germline assignment: CDR1 DFQATT and CDR2 SNEGSKA (reference sequence). The CDR3 runs 13 residues.

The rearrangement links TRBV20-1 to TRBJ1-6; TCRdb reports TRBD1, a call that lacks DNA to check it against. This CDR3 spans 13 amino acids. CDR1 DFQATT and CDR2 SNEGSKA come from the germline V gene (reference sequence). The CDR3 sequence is CSARDSGELPLHF.

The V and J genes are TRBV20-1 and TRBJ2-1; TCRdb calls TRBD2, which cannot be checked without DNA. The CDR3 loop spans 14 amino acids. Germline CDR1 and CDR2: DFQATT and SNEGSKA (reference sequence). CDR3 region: CSARGGIRGLEQFF.

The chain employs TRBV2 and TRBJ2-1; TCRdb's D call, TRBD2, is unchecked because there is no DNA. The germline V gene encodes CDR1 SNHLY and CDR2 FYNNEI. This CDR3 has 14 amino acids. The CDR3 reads CASIAWRGRNEQFF.

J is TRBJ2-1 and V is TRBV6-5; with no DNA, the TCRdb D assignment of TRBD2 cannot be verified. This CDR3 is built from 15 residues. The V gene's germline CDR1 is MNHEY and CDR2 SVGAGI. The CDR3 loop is CASSYEGGPGNEQFF.

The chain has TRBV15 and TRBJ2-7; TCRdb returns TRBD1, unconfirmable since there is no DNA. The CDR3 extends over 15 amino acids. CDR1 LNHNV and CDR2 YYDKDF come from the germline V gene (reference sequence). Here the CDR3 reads CATSSTFAGNHEQYF.